This T cell receptor (beta chain) was found in a study of PD-1 blockade in classical Hodgkin lymphoma. About the study: The patients were dosed with nivolumab 3 mg/kg, infused intravenously every 2 weeks. Whole-study findings and limits: The study found that TCR diversity rose significantly by C4D1 in CD4+ but not CD8+ cells. Complete responders' baseline diversity resembled that of newly diagnosed patients.

In regard to this clone: Its antigen is as yet unknown.

Only in-frame clones appear in the TCRdb table, and some are missing; sequencing was by immunoSEQ multiplex PCR. This table holds 20,000 to 25,000 clones, 81% found once. The sample's time point: cycle 4 day 1 (C4D1), after five to seven weeks of nivolumab. Each patient relapsed following autologous stem cell transplantation, and prior brentuximab vedotin exposure differed. Sequenced material: peripheral blood mononuclear cells (PBMCs), taken before the fourth cycle of nivolumab. This receptor was identified in a human donor with classical Hodgkin lymphoma.

CDR3: CASSASTYTASTDTQYF. The CDR3 DNA reads as TGTGCCAGCAGCGCCTCAACCTACACCGCTAGCACAGATACGCAGTATTTT. The chain carries TRBV9 and TRBJ2-3; D remains unclear. The CDR3 is made up of 17 amino acids. V dropped 3 bases and J dropped 0 bases, with 17 bases sitting between them. CDR1 is SGDLS, CDR2 YYNGEE, per germline.